The sequence of this TCR beta chain was determined in a study of blood T cell repertoires in COVID-19. Study-wide background: Both acute and convalescent COVID-19 samples were obtained from the United States, Italy and Spain.

This clone was seen a handful of times. Sequencing was performed with immunoSEQ multiplex PCR; in TCRdb, only in-frame clones are kept and a portion is missing. The data contain more than 200,000 clones, around nine tenths of them singletons. This TCR came from a man in his thirties or forties with active or convalescent COVID-19. Input material: peripheral blood.

The CDR3 loop is CASSQESGDRTYNEQFF. CDR3 DNA sequence: TGCGCCAGCAGCCAAGAAAGTGGGGACAGGACCTACAATGAGCAGTTCTTC. The V and J genes are TRBV4-3 and TRBJ2-1, with TRBD1 matching 8 bases. The CDR3 loop spans 17 amino acids. The ends lost 0 bases at V and 2 bases at J; junction bases unmatched: 6. Germline loops: CDR1 LGHNA, CDR2 YSLEER.